The clone carrying this T cell receptor beta chain appeared many times. This entry belongs to a study of molecular identifiers for immune sequencing clone quantification. Each CDR3 protein gets one entry after TCRdb re-called the PCR reads with MiXCR. Of 460,000 or so distinct CDR3 sequences in the sample, about 22% were seen once. The sequenced sample was naive CD8+ T cells from blood, with Jurkat cell RNA spiked in. Documented subset: FACS-sorted CD8+CD4-CCR7+CD45RA+ naive T cells. The sequence came from a human donor in good health. Some libraries in this study had Jurkat cell RNA spiked in.

The CDR3 DNA reads TGTGCCACCGGGACGGCCTACGAGCAGTACTTC. Translated: CATGTAYEQYF. This chain links TRBV6-5 with TRBJ2-7; D is perhaps TRBD1 or TRBD2 (5 bases each). CDR3 size: 11 residues. V shed 10 bases and J shed 2 bases, with 9 bases lying between them. Germline V gene data show CDR1 as MNHEY and CDR2 as SVGAGI.